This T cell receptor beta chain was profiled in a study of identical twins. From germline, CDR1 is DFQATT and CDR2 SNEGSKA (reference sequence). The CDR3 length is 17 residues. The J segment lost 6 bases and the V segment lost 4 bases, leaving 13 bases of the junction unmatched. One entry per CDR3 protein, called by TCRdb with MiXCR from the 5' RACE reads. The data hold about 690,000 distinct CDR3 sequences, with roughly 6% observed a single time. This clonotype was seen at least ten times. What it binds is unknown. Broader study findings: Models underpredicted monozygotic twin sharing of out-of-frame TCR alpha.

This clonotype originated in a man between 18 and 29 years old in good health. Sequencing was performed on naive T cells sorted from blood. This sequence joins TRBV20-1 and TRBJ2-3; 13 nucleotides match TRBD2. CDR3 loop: CSATPLTSGRGADTQYF. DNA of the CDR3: TGCAGTGCTACGCCCCTTACTAGCGGGAGGGGAGCCGATACGCAGTATTTT.